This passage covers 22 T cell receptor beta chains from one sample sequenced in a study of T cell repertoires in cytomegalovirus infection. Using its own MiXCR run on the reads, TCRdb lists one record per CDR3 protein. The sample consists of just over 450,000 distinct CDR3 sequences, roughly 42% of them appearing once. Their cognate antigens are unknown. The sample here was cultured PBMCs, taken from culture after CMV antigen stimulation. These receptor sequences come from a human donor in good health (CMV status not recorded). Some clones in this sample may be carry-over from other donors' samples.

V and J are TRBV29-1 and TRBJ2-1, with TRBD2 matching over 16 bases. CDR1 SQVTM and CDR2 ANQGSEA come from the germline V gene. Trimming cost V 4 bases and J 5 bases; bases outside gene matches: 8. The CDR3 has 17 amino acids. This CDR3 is CSVAGTSGRGGNNEQFF. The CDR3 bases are TGCAGCGTTGCTGGGACTAGCGGGAGGGGGGGAAACAATGAGCAGTTCTTC.

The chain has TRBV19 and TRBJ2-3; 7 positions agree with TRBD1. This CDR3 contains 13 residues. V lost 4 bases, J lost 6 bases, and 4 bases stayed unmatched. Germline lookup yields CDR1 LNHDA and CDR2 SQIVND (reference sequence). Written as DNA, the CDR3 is TGTGCCAGTAGTAGAGCAGGGGGTGATACGCAGTATTTT. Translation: CASSRAGGDTQYF.

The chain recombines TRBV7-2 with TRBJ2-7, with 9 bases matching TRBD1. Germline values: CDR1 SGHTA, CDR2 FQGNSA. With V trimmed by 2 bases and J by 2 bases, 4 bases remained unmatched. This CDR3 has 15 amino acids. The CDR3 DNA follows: TGTGCCAGCAGCTTAAGGGACAGGGCGCCCTACGAGCAGTACTTC. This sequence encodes CASSLRDRAPYEQYF.

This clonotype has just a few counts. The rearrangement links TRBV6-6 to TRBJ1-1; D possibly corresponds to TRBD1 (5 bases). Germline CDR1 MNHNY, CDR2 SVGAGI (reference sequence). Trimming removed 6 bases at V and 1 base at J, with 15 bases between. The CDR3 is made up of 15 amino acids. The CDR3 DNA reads TGTGCCAGCAGGGGACCCCCGGGGAGGAACACTGAAGCTTTCTTT. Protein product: CASRGPPGRNTEAFF.

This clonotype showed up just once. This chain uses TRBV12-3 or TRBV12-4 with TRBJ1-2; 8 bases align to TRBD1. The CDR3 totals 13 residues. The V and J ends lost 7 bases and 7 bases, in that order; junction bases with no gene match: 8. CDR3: CASTQPGGSGYTF. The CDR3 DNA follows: TGTGCCAGCACCCAGCCAGGGGGCTCTGGCTACACCTTC.

The CDR3 DNA sequence: TGTGCCAGCACTCCCCAACCGAGGGATACGCAGTATTTT. As protein: CASTPQPRDTQYF. The J gene is TRBJ2-3, the V gene TRBV12-3 or TRBV12-4, with unresolved D. This CDR3 spans 13 amino acids. V lost 7 bases and J lost 6, with 14 bases in between.

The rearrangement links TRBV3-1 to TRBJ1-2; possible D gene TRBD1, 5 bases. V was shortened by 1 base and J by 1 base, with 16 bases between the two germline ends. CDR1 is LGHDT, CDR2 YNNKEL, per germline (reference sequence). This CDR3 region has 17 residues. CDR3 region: CASSQGRRDSDNYGYTF. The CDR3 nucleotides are TGTGCCAGCAGCCAAGGAAGGAGGGACTCGGATAACTATGGCTACACCTTC. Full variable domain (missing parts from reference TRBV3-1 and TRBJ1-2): DTAVSQTPKYLVTQMGNDKSIKCEQNLGHDTMYWYKQDSKKFLKIMFSYNNKELIINETVPNRFSPKSPDKAHLNLHINSLELGDSAVYFCASSQGRRDSDNYGYTFGSGTRLTVV.

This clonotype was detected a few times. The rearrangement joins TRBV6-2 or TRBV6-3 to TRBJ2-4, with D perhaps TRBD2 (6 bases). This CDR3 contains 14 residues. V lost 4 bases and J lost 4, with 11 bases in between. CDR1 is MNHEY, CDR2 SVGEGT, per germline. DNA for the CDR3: TGTGCCAGCAGTTCACCGGGAGCGAAAAACATTCAGTACTTC. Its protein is CASSSPGAKNIQYF.

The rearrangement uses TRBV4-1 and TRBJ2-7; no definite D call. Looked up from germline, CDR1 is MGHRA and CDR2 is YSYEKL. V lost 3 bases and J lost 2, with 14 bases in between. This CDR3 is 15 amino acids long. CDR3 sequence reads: CASSHLPLTTYEQYF. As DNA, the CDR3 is TGCGCCAGCAGCCACCTACCGCTAACTACCTACGAGCAGTACTTC.

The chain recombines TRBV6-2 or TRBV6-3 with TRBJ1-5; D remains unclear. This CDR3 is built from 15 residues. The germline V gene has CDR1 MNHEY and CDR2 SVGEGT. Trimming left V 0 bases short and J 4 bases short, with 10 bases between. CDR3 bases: TGTGCCAGCAGTTACTCGAATGCACGAAATCAGCCCCAGCATTTT. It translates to CASSYSNARNQPQHF.

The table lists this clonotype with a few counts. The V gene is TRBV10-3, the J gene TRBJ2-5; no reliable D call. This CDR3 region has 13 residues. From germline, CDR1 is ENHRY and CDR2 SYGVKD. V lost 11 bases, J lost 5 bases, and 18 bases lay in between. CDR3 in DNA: TGTGCCCCCCGGCCAGGAACGAGGGAGACCCAGTACTTC. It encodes CAPRPGTRETQYF.

DNA of the CDR3: TGTGCCAGCAGAGCCGGGGGATCTGTACGCACTGAAGCTTTCTTT. It translates to CASRAGGSVRTEAFF. The V gene is TRBV7-9, the J gene TRBJ1-1, with a possible D match to TRBD1 (5 bases). From germline, CDR1 is SEHNR and CDR2 FQNEAQ (reference sequence). The V gene lost 6 bases and the J gene lost 4 bases, with 18 bases spanning the gap. The CDR3 sequence is 15 residues long.

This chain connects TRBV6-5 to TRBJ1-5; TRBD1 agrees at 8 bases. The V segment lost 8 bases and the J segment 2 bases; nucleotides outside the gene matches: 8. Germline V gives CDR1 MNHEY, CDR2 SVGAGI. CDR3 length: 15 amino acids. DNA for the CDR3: TGTGCCAGCGGCACGGACAGGGCTGGCAATCAGCCCCAGCATTTT. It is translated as CASGTDRAGNQPQHF.

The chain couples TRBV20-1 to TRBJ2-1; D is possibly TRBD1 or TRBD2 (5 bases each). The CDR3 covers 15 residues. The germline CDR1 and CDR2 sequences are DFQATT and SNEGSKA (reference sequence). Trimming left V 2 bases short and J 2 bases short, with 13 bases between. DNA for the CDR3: TGCAGTGCTAGACCCGGGACGTCTGCCTACAATGAGCAGTTCTTC. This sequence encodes CSARPGTSAYNEQFF.

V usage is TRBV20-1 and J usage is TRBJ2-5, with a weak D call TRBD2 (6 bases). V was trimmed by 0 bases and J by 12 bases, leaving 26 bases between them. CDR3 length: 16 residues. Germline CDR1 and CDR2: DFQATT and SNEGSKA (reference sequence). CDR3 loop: CSARDRRGGVGFDKYF. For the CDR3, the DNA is TGCAGTGCTAGAGATCGACGGGGAGGTGTCGGGTTTGATAAGTACTTC.

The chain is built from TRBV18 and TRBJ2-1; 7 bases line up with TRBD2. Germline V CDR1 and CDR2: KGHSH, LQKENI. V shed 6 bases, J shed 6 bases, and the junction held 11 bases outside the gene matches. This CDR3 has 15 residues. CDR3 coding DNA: TGTGCCAGCTCCCCCGGGTACAGCGGGGTCAATGAGCAGTTCTTC. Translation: CASSPGYSGVNEQFF.

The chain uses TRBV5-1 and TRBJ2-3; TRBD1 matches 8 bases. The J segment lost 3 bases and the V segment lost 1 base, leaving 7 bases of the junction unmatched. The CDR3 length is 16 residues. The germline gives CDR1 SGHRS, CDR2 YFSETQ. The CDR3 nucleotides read TGCGCCAGCAGCTTGACCGGACAGGGTTTAACAGATACGCAGTATTTT. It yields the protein CASSLTGQGLTDTQYF.

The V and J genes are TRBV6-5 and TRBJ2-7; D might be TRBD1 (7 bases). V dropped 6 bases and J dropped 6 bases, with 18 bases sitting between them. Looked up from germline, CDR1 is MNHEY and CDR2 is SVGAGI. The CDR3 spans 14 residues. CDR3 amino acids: CASRKGASAGEQYF. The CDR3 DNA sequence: TGTGCCAGCAGAAAGGGGGCTTCAGCGGGCGAGCAGTACTTC.

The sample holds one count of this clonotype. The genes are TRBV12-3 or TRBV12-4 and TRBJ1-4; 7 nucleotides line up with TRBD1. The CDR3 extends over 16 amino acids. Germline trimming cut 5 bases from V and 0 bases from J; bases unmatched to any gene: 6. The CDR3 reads CASSPGQWSTNEKLFF. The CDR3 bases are TGTGCCAGCAGTCCGGGACAGTGGTCAACTAATGAAAAACTGTTTTTT.

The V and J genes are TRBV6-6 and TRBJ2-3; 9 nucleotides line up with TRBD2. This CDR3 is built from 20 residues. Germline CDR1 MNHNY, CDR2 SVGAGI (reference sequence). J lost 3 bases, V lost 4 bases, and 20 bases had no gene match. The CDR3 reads CASSWVLVLLAGGNTDTQYF. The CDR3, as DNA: TGTGCCAGCAGTTGGGTCTTGGTTCTTCTGGCGGGAGGGAATACAGATACGCAGTATTTT.

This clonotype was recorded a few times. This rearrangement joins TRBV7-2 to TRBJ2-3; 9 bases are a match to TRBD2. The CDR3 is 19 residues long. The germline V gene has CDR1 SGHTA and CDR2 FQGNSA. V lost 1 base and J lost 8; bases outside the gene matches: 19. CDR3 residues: CASSLVPAGGLLALVTQYF. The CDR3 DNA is TGTGCCAGCAGCTTAGTTCCAGCGGGGGGTCTATTGGCGTTAGTTACGCAGTATTTT.

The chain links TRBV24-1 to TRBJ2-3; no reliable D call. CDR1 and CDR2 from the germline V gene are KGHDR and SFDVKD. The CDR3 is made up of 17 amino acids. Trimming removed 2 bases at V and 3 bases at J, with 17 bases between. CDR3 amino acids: CATSDSLGRVGTDTQYF. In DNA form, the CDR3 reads TGTGCCACCAGTGATTCCCTCGGTAGGGTAGGGACAGATACGCAGTATTTT.